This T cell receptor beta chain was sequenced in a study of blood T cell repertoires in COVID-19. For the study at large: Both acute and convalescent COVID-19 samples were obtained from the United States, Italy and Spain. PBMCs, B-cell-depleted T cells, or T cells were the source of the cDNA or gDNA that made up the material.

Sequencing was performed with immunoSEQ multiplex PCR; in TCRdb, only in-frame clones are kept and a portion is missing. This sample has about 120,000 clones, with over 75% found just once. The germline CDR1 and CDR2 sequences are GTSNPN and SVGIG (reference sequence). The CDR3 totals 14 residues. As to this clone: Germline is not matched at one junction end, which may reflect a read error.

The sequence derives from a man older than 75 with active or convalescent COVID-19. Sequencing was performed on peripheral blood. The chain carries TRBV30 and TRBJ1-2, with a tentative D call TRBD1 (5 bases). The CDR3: CAWGVKSHPGSYTF. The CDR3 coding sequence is TGTGCCTGGGGTGTAAAGTCCCATCCAGGGAGCTACACCTTC.